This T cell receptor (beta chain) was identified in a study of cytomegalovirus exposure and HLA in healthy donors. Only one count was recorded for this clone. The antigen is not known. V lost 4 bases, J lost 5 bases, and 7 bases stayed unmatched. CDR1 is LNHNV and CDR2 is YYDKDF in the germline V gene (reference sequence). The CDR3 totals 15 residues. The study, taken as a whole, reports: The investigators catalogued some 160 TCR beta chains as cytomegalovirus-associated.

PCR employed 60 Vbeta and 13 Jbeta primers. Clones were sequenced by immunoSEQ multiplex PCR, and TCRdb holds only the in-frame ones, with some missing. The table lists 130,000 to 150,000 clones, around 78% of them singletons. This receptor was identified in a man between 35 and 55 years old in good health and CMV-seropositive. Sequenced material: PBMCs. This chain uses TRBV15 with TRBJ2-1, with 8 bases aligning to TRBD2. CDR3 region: CATSTRREVDNEQFF. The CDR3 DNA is TGTGCCACCAGCACAAGGCGGGAGGTTGACAATGAGCAGTTCTTC.